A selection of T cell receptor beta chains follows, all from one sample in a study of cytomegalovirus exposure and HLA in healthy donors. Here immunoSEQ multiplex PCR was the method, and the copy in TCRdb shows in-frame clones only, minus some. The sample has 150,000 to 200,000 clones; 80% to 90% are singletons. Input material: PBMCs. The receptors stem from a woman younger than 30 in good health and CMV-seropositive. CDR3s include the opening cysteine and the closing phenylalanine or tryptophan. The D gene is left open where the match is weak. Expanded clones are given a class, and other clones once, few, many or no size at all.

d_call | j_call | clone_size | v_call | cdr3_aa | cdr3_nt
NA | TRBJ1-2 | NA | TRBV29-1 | CSVEDGPNYGYTF | TGCAGCGTTGAAGATGGGCCTAACTATGGCTACACCTTC
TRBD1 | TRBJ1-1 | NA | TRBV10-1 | CASSAQRQGGTEAFF | TGCGCCAGCAGTGCCCAACGACAGGGAGGAACTGAAGCTTTCTTT
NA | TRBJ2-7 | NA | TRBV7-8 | CASSVWDSLEQYF | TGTGCCAGCAGCGTATGGGACTCCCTTGAGCAGTACTTC
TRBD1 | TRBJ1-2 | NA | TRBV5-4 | CASSLRDRGVPNYGYTF | TGTGCCAGCAGCCTCCGGGACAGGGGGGTTCCTAACTATGGCTACACCTTC
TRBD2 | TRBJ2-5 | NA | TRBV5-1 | CASNPVAGGETQYF | TGCGCCAGCAACCCCGTAGCGGGGGGGGAGACCCAGTACTTC
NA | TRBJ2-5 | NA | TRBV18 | CASSSGRLRGETQYF | TGTGCCAGCTCATCAGGTAGGCTGCGGGGAGAGACCCAGTACTTC
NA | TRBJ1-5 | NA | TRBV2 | CASGGGNQPQHF | TGTGCCAGCGGAGGTGGCAATCAGCCCCAGCATTTT
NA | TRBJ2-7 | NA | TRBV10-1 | CASRDNSYEQYF | TGCGCCAGCAGAGACAACTCCTACGAGCAGTACTTC
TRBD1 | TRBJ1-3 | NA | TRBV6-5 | CASSYDAGGARNTIYF | TGTGCCAGCAGTTACGACGCAGGGGGCGCGAGAAACACCATATATTTT
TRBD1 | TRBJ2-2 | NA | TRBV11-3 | CASSLDRGDTGELFF | TGTGCCAGCAGCTTGGACAGGGGGGACACCGGGGAGCTGTTTTTT
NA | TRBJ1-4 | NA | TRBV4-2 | CASSRRLANEKLFF | TGTGCCAGCAGCCGGAGGCTGGCTAATGAAAAACTGTTTTTT
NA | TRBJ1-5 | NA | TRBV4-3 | CASSQEGRRDQPQHF | TGCGCCAGCAGCCAAGAGGGCCGCCGCGATCAGCCCCAGCATTTT
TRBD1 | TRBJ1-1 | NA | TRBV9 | CASSVRGDRASESAFF | TGTGCCAGCAGCGTCCGAGGGGACAGGGCCTCGGAGAGCGCTTTCTTT
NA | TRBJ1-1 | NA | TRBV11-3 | CASSSRGGNTEAFF | TGTGCCAGCAGCTCCCGAGGGGGGAACACTGAAGCTTTCTTT
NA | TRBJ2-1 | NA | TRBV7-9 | CASSLTAPYNEQFF | TGTGCCAGCAGCTTAACAGCTCCTTACAATGAGCAGTTCTTC
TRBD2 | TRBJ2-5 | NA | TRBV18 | CASSPVGLAATKETQYF | TGTGCCAGCTCACCAGTAGGCCTAGCGGCAACGAAAGAGACCCAGTACTTC
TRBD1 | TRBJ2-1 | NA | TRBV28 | CASDTGQGFGGEQFF | TGTGCCAGTGACACGGGACAGGGATTTGGTGGTGAGCAGTTCTTC
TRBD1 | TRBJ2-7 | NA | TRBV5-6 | CASSPRTGWGYEQYF | TGTGCCAGCAGCCCAAGGACAGGGTGGGGCTACGAGCAGTACTTC
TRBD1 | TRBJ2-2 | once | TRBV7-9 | CASSSPPGQTNTGELFF | TGTGCCAGCAGCTCACCCCCGGGACAGACGAACACCGGGGAGCTGTTTTTT
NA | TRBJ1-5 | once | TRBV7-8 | CASARGLGPQHF | TGTGCCAGCGCTAGAGGCCTAGGGCCCCAGCATTTT
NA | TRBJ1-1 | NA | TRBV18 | CASSREEGLNTEAFF | TGTGCCAGCTCACGAGAAGAGGGCCTGAACACTGAAGCTTTCTTT
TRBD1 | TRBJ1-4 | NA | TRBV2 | CARGGPQGGASEKLFF | TGTGCCAGGGGGGGTCCCCAAGGGGGCGCTTCTGAAAAACTGTTTTTT
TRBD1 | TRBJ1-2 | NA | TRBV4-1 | CASSQVAGGGYTF | TGCGCCAGCAGCCAAGTTGCAGGGGGCGGCTACACCTTC
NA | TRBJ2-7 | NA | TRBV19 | CASSRDETYEQYF | TGTGCCAGTAGCCGCGATGAGACCTACGAGCAGTACTTC
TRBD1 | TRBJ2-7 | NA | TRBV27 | CASSPTGASYEQYF | TGTGCCAGCAGCCCTACAGGGGCGAGCTACGAGCAGTACTTC
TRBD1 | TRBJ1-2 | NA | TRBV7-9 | CASSFSQGAQGYTF | TGTGCCAGCAGCTTTTCACAGGGGGCGCAAGGCTACACCTTC
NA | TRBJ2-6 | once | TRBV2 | CASTGGTGANVLTF | TGTGCCAGCACTGGCGGGACTGGGGCCAACGTCCTGACTTTC
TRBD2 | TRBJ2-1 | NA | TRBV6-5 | CASSSWRGAGSNEQFF | TGTGCCAGCAGTTCCTGGCGGGGGGCAGGGTCCAATGAGCAGTTCTTC
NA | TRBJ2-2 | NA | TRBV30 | CAWSVPIGHPLGDTGELFF | TGTGCCTGGAGTGTACCGATTGGACACCCCTTAGGAGACACCGGGGAGCTGTTTTTT
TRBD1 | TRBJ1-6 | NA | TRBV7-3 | CASSQEGAYNSPLHF | TGTGCCAGCAGTCAAGAGGGGGCTTATAATTCACCCCTCCACTTT
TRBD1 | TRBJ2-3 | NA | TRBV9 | CASSLNQGGKDTQYF | TGTGCCAGCAGCCTCAACCAAGGGGGCAAAGATACGCAGTATTTT
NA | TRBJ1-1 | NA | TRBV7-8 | CASSPPQGLDTEAFF | TGTGCCAGCAGCCCGCCACAGGGATTGGACACTGAAGCTTTCTTT
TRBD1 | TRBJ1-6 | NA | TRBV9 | CASSPEEGQGAYNSPLHF | TGTGCCAGCAGCCCAGAGGAGGGACAGGGGGCTTATAATTCACCCCTCCACTTT
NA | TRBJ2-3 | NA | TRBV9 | CASSVRQVSDTQYF | TGTGCCAGCAGCGTAAGACAGGTTTCAGATACGCAGTATTTT
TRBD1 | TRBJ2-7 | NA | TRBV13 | CASTNTGVGVQYF | TGTGCCAGCACTAATACAGGGGTCGGAGTGCAGTACTTC
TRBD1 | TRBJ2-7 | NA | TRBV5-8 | CASSYSDRALHEQYF | TGTGCCAGCAGCTACTCGGACAGGGCTCTCCACGAGCAGTACTTC
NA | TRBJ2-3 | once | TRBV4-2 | CASSQEAGRTDTQYF | TGTGCCAGCAGCCAGGAGGCGGGTCGCACAGATACGCAGTATTTT
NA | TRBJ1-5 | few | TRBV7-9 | CASSLGQNSNQPQHF | TGTGCCAGCAGCTTAGGCCAGAATAGCAATCAGCCCCAGCATTTT
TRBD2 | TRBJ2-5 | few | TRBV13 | CASSLRPSGAETQYF | TGTGCCAGCAGCTTACGCCCTAGCGGGGCTGAGACCCAGTACTTC
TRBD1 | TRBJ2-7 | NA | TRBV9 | CASSVVDRAFGQYF | TGTGCCAGCAGCGTAGTGGACAGGGCCTTCGGGCAGTACTTC
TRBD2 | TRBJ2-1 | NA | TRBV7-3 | CASSLIGGLANNEQFF | TGTGCCAGCAGCTTAATTGGTGGACTAGCCAACAATGAGCAGTTCTTC
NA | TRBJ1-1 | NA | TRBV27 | CASSLSRANTEAFF | TGTGCCAGCAGTTTATCGAGGGCAAACACTGAAGCTTTCTTT
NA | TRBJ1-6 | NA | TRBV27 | CASSLYYGSPGSPLHF | TGTGCCAGCAGTTTATATTACGGATCGCCGGGTTCACCCCTCCACTTT
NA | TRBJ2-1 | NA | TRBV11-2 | CASSPAGFDNEQFF | TGTGCCAGCAGCCCCGCGGGGTTTGACAATGAGCAGTTCTTC
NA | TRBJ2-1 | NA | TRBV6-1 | CASSALGHYNEQFF | TGTGCCAGCAGTGCTTTGGGACATTACAATGAGCAGTTCTTC
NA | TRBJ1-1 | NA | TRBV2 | CASGGGWAFF | TGTGCCAGCGGGGGGGGGTGGGCTTTCTTT
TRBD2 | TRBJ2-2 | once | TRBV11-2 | CASSLLGMTSGANTGELFF | TGTGCCAGCAGCTTGCTAGGGATGACTAGCGGGGCGAACACCGGGGAGCTGTTTTTT
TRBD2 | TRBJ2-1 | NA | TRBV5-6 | CASSYGLAVYNEQFF | TGTGCCAGCAGCTACGGACTAGCGGTTTACAATGAGCAGTTCTTC